This TCR beta chain was identified in a study of shared clonotypes between healthy human individuals. A deep-level run was used for the assay. Clones were read by immunoSEQ multiplex PCR, and TCRdb kept only the in-frame ones, dropping some. Of under 150,000 clones in the sample, about 67% were seen once. This clone turned up a few times. Sequenced: memory CD8+ T cells sorted from blood. Subset meaning: CD45RO+ cells pooled with CCR7-negative TemRA cells. This TCR came from a woman in her twenties or thirties in good health.

The CDR3 protein is CASSSTEWTRTYEQYF. CDR3 sequence (DNA): TGTGCCAGCAGTTCTACCGAGTGGACGCGAACCTACGAGCAGTACTTC. The V and J genes are TRBV28 and TRBJ2-7; D unclear. CDR1 and CDR2 (germline): MDHEN, SYDVKM. Trimming cost V 4 bases and J 2 bases, with 18 bases left between them. The CDR3 totals 16 residues.